The 18 T cell receptor beta chains reported below all come from one sample, sequenced in a study of post-analysis software for immune sequencing data. No cognate antigen is known for these TCRs. Tagging with unique molecular identifiers was a feature of the TCR beta cDNA libraries. A single record per CDR3 protein comes from TCRdb applying MiXCR to the PCR reads. The profile shows about 760,000 distinct CDR3 sequences, roughly 27% of them singletons. Study-level points and caveats: Controls had lower frequencies than patients of about 5 TRBV segments, which included TRBV5-6, TRBV5-1 and TRBV20-1.

Sequenced material: blood. The receptor set was obtained from a girl between 5 and 17 years old with multiple sclerosis.

This chain joins TRBV15 and TRBJ2-2; tentative D call: TRBD1 (6 bases). This CDR3 region has 18 residues. V lost 0 bases to trimming and J lost 0 bases, with 14 bases between them. CDR1 and CDR2 (germline): LNHNV, YYDKDF (reference sequence). Here the CDR3 reads CATSRDLLGTPNTGELFF. The CDR3 DNA is TGTGCCACCAGCAGAGATCTTTTAGGGACACCGAACACCGGGGAGCTGTTTTTT. The full variable domain, rest sourced from reference TRBV15 and TRBJ2-2, is DAMVIQNPRYQVTQFGKPVTLSCSQTLNHNVMYWYQQKSSQAPKLLFHYYDKDFNNEADTPDNFQSRRPNTSFCFLDIRSPGLGDTAMYLCATSRDLLGTPNTGELFFGEGSRLTVL.

The chain links TRBV7-2 to TRBJ2-3; TRBD1 agrees at 8 bases. CDR3 length: 16 amino acids. The germline V gene encodes CDR1 SGHTA and CDR2 FQGNSA. The ends lost 3 bases at V and 1 base at J; junction bases unmatched: 6. CDR3 nucleotide sequence: TGTGCCAGCAGCTTCGACAGGGGAGGTGGCACAGATACGCAGTATTTT. This sequence encodes CASSFDRGGGTDTQYF. The variable domain in full, with the rest retrieved from reference TRBV7-2 and TRBJ2-3, is GAGVSQSPSNKVTEKGKDVELRCDPISGHTALYWYRQSLGQGLEFLIYFQGNSAPDKSGLPSDRFSAERTGGSVSTLTIQRTQQEDSAVYLCASSFDRGGGTDTQYFGPGTRLTVL.

This clonotype was found a few times. The chain recombines TRBV4-1 with TRBJ2-5; maybe TRBD1 (6 bases). Trimming left V 0 bases short and J 4 bases short, with 12 bases between. Germline CDR1 and CDR2: MGHRA and YSYEKL. The CDR3 consists of 15 residues. The CDR3 bases are TGCGCCAGCAGCCAAGATGCGACAGGCGGAGAGACCCAGTACTTC. Translation gives CASSQDATGGETQYF.

The chain employs TRBV20-1 and TRBJ2-7, with 7 bases aligning to TRBD2. V dropped 6 bases and J dropped 0; count of bases not matched to a gene: 5. The CDR3 has 13 amino acids. Germline CDR1 is DFQATT and CDR2 is SNEGSKA (reference sequence). The CDR3 DNA reads TGCAGTGCCGGCGGGGGTTACTCCTACGAGCAGTACTTC. Translated, it gives CSAGGGYSYEQYF.

This clonotype was observed a few times. The V and J genes are TRBV5-5 and TRBJ2-1; D might be TRBD2 (6 bases). Germline CDR1 is SGHKS and CDR2 is YYEKEE (reference sequence). Trimming removed 4 bases from V and 13 bases from J, with 12 bases in between. The length of the CDR3 is 11 residues. CDR3 DNA sequence: TGTGCCAGCAGCAGGGGACTGTCTCAGTTCTTC. Translated: CASSRGLSQFF.

This chain uses TRBV7-9 with TRBJ1-1, with 7 nucleotides matching TRBD1. The length of the CDR3 is 16 residues. Looked up from germline, CDR1 is SEHNR and CDR2 is FQNEAQ (reference sequence). J gave up 1 base and V 3 bases, and 8 bases lay outside the gene matches. CDR3 DNA sequence: TGTGCCAGCAGCTTGGGACAGCCCTCCACGAACACTGAAGCTTTCTTT. Its translation is CASSLGQPSTNTEAFF.

This clonotype was counted between two and nine times. The chain uses TRBV27 and TRBJ2-4; 8 bases are shared with TRBD1. The ends lost 6 bases at V and 1 base at J; junction bases unmatched: 14. CDR1 is MNHEY and CDR2 is SMNVEV in the germline V gene (reference sequence). The CDR3 totals 18 residues. The CDR3 region has the DNA TGTGCCAGCAGAGCCCTCTGGCAGGGGGCTGGGGCCAAAAACATTCAGTACTTC. Translated: CASRALWQGAGAKNIQYF.

This clonotype was picked up a small number of times. The rearrangement joins TRBV3-1 to TRBJ1-2; the match to TRBD1 covers 12 bases. Trimming took 3 bases from V and 6 from J; bases not matched to a gene: 2. The CDR3 spans 14 residues. Looked up from germline, CDR1 is LGHDT and CDR2 is YNNKEL (reference sequence). The CDR3 nucleotides are TGTGCCAGCAGCCAGGGACAGGGGGCGAATGGCTACACCTTC. Amino acid sequence: CASSQGQGANGYTF.

This clonotype turned up a few times. Mismatch with germline at one junction end may stem from a read error. The gene calls are TRBV12-3 or TRBV12-4 and TRBJ2-1; the D gene is possibly TRBD2 (7 bases). There are 14 residues in the CDR3. CDR3 DNA sequence: TGTGCCGGCAGTCGCATCGAGGGGGGGAATGAGCAGTTCTTC. It translates to CAGSRIEGGNEQFF.

The chain combines TRBV20-1 with TRBJ2-1, with unresolved D. The CDR3 has 15 residues. CDR1 and CDR2 (germline): DFQATT, SNEGSKA (reference sequence). CDR3 loop: CSTESGVGSYNEQFF. The CDR3 coding sequence is TGCTCTACCGAATCCGGCGTTGGCTCCTACAATGAGCAGTTCTTC.

This clonotype was detected ten times or more. The chain links TRBV27 to TRBJ1-2, with D maybe TRBD1 (5 bases). CDR1 is MNHEY, CDR2 SMNVEV, per germline (reference sequence). Trimming cost V 11 bases and J 8 bases, with 15 bases left between them. This CDR3 has 11 amino acids. The CDR3 nucleotides read TGTGCCTCGGGGCAGAGGCGCGGCTACACCTTC. Its protein product is CASGQRRGYTF.

This clonotype was counted only a few times. This chain links TRBV21-1 with TRBJ2-4; TRBD1, as called in the table, went unchecked against the DNA. TRBV21-1 is annotated as a pseudogene. The CDR3 extends over 14 amino acids. Here the CDR3 DNA reads TGTGCCAGCAGCAAGGGACAGGGAGTACGGGAGCAGTACTTC. Its protein is CASSKGQGVREQYF.

Ten or more counts support this clonotype. This chain connects TRBV12-3 or TRBV12-4 to TRBJ1-2; TRBD1 might be the D (6 bases). Trimming stripped 3 bases from V and 5 bases from J, with 10 bases between. The length of the CDR3 is 13 residues. Here the CDR3 DNA reads TGTGCCAGCAGTTTGGTGACAGGATATGGCTACACCTTC. The encoded protein is CASSLVTGYGYTF.

This rearrangement joins TRBV29-1 to TRBJ2-7, with D possibly matching TRBD2 (5 bases). There are 14 residues in the CDR3. V lost 2 bases and J lost 5, with 16 bases in between. Germline V gene sequence: CDR1 SQVTM, CDR2 ANQGSEA. The CDR3 DNA reads as TGCAGCGTTGAAACCCGGGTAGAGGGCCACGAGCAGTACTTC. Its translation is CSVETRVEGHEQYF.

This chain connects TRBV7-2 to TRBJ2-5; the D gene could be TRBD1 or TRBD2 (5 bases each). The CDR3 spans 15 residues. Per the germline V gene, CDR1 is SGHTA and CDR2 is FQGNSA. Between the trimmed V and J ends, which lost 2 bases and 2 bases, there was a span of 12 bases. This CDR3 reads CASSLRVGPQETQYF. As DNA, the CDR3 is TGTGCCAGCAGCTTAAGGGTGGGACCACAAGAGACCCAGTACTTC.

The chain has TRBV3-1 and TRBJ1-2; D remains unclear. Germline loops: CDR1 LGHDT, CDR2 YNNKEL (reference sequence). The CDR3 is 16 residues long. V lost 1 base to trimming and J lost 4 bases, with 16 bases between them. The CDR3 nucleotides are TGTGCCAGCAGCCAAGGGATCAAATGGGGATTCTATGGCTACACCTTC. Translation: CASSQGIKWGFYGYTF.

The V and J genes are TRBV20-1 and TRBJ2-3, with D possibly being TRBD1 (6 bases). Per the germline V gene, CDR1 is DFQATT and CDR2 is SNEGSKA (reference sequence). V was shortened by 3 bases and J by 2 bases, with 12 bases between the two germline ends. The CDR3 has 14 residues. In nucleotides, the CDR3 is TGCAGTGCTAGCCCACAGGGTTACACAGATACGCAGTATTTT. Protein product: CSASPQGYTDTQYF.

In this sample, this clonotype turned up a few times. Since a much larger clone is just one base distant, this may be a read error. The V call is TRBV6-6, the J call TRBJ2-1; 8 positions match TRBD1. Germline CDR1 is MNHNY and CDR2 is SVGAGI (reference sequence). CDR3 size: 14 residues. The CDR3 reads CASSGQGSHNEQFF. The CDR3 bases are TGTGCCAGCAGCGGACAGGGCTCCCACAATGAGCAGTTCTTC.